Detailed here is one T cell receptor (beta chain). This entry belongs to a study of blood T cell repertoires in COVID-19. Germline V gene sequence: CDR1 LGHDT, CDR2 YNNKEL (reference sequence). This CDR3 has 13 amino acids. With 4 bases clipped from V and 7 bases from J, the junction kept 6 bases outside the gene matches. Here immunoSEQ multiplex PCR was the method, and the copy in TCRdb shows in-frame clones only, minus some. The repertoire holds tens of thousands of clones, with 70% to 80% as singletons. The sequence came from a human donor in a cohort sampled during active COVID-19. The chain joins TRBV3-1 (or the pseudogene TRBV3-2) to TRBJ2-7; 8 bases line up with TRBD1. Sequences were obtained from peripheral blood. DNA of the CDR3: TGTGCCAGCAGCCTCCGGGACAGGCGGGAGCAGTACGTC. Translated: CASSLRDRREQYV.